The sequence of this TCR beta chain was determined in a study of shared clonotypes between healthy human individuals. The overall study: Contributing individuals were two females and three males aged 18 to 49.

Researchers sequenced unsorted PBMC DNA using ten immunoSEQ deep assay plates. Data came from immunoSEQ multiplex PCR; TCRdb stores just in-frame clones and leaves some out. The table lists fewer than 700,000 clones, around 78% of them singletons. There are 15 residues in the CDR3. Germline V gene sequence: CDR1 MDHEN, CDR2 SYDVKM. V was clipped by 5 bases and J by 6 bases; unmatched bases: 12. Sequencing input: PBMCs. This TCR was sampled from a woman in her thirties or forties in good health. Some clones in this sample may be carry-over from other donors' samples. The rearrangement joins TRBV28 to TRBJ2-7, with 8 bases matching TRBD2. The CDR3 loop is CASSGPGTSMGEQYF. CDR3 sequence (DNA): TGTGCCAGCAGTGGACCCGGGACTAGTATGGGCGAGCAGTACTTC.